This T cell receptor beta chain comes out of a study of T cells expressing NK-cell markers (dated by TCRdb to the early 2020s). For context, the study as a whole: TCR beta-chain repertoires were profiled in sorted CD3+CD56+NKG2C+, CD3+CD56+NKG2C- and CD3+CD56-NKG2C+ T-cell subsets from fewer than 10 donors. Of the eight sequenced donors, seven were found to be HCMV-seropositive and one was found to be HCMV-seronegative. All eight donors whose samples were sequenced were randomly selected healthy volunteers, three of them men and five women. Illumina HiSeq 2000/2500, MiSeq or NextSeq was used to sequence libraries as 2 x 150 bp reads.

The listed sequencing device is Illumina HiSeq 2000. 5'RACE template switching, by which a universal primer site and unique molecular identifiers were added, was used to make TCR beta cDNA libraries. cDNA synthesis was primed from the TCR beta constant segment and was followed by two successive PCR amplification steps. The study's own analysis went as follows. MIGEC was used to demultiplex reads and group the reads by UMI, and MiTCR was used to assemble and quantify clonotypes. Only TCR cDNA sequences supported by at least two reads were kept to exclude erroneous sequences. The tcR package was used for downstream repertoire analysis, and clonotypes were matched across fractions by CDR3 nucleotide sequence plus V segment. Antigen specificity was annotated against VDJdb with VDJmatch, allowing one amino acid substitution in CDR3. Reads reprocessed by TCRdb are summarized as one entry per CDR3 protein sequence, and DNA is absent. It is TCRdb's table, rather than the study itself, that gives the V and J calls and clone size. This sample's listing comprises some 140,000 distinct CDR3 sequences. Around a third of the sample comes from the top ten.

The germline V gene specifies MGHRA as CDR1 and YSYEKL as CDR2. From cysteine to phenylalanine, the CDR3 is 15 amino acids long. DNA for this receptor is not on file. As concerns this clonotype: The antigen it binds to is not known.

To determine HCMV serostatus, a commercial ELISA kit was used to detect HCMV-specific IgG in serum. Peripheral blood mononuclear cells were isolated from blood by Ficoll density gradient centrifugation. Here is what the overall study found, with its caveats: Those dominant clonotypes were again the most abundant among CD3+CD56-NKG2C+ cells in a handful of donors, at about 25-60.1%. For roughly six donors, the dominant CD3+CD56+NKG2C+ clonotypes were among the top 10 CD8+ clonotypes and accounted for about 1.0-7.5% of CD8+ T cells. It remained unclear whether the expanded NKG2C-expressing T cell clones were specific for HCMV antigens.

The receptor was derived from a woman in her forties or fifties in good health. Donor details come from another sample of the same person, matched by shared clones. The specimen sequenced was blood T cells: a sorted CD56 or NKG2C T cell subset, CD4+ or CD8+ T cells, or bulk PBMC T cells (not recorded which). Rearrangement joined TRBV4-1 to TRBJ2-1; TCRdb lists TRBD2, though no DNA is available to test this call. The CDR3 in this case is CASSLAGTSPSEQFF.